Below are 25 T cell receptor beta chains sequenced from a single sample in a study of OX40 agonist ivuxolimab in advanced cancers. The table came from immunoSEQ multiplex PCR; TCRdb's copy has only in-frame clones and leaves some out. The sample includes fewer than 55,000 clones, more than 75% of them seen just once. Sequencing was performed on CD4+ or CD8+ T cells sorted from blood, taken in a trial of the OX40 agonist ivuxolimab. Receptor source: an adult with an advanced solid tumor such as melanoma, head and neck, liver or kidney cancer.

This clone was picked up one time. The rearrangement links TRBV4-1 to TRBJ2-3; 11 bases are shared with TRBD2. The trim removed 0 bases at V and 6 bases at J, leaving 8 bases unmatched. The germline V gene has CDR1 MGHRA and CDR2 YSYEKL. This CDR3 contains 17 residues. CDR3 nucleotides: TGCGCCAGCAGCCAAGATCCCGGGACTAGCGGATACGATACGCAGTATTTT. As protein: CASSQDPGTSGYDTQYF.

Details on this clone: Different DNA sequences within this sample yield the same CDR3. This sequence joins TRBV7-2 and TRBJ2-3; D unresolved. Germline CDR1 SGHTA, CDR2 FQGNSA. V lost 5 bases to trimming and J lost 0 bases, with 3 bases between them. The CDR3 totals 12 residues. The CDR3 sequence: CASSPSTDTQYF. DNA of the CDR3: TGTGCCAGCAGCCCCAGCACAGATACGCAGTATTTT.

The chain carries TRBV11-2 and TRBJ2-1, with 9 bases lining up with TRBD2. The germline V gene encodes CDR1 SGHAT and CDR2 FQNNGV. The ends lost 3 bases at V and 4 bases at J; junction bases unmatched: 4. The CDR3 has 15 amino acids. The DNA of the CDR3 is TGTGCCAGCAGCTTGACTAGCGGACCATACAATGAGCAGTTCTTC. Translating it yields CASSLTSGPYNEQFF.

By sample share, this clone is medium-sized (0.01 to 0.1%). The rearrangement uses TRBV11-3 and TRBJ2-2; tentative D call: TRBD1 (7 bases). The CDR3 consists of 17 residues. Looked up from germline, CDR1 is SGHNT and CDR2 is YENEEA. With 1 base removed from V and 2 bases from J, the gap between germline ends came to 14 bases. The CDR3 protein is CASSLGGGTANTGELFF. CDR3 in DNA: TGTGCCAGCAGCTTAGGGGGCGGGACAGCAAACACCGGGGAGCTGTTTTTT.

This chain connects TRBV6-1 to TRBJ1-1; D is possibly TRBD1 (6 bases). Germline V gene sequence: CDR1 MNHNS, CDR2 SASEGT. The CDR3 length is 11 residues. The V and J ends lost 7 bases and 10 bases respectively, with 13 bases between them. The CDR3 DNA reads TGTGCCAGCAACCAGGGGTCTGTAGCTTTCTTT. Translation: CASNQGSVAFF.

The chain's CDR3 is CSATIFGAQYF. CDR3 coding DNA: TGCAGTGCTACTATCTTCGGGGCCCAGTACTTC. The chain couples TRBV20-1 to TRBJ2-5; maybe TRBD2 (5 bases). The ends were cut back, 4 bases at V and 9 bases at J, with 12 bases in the middle. The CDR3 is 11 amino acids. Germline CDR1 and CDR2: DFQATT and SNEGSKA (reference sequence).

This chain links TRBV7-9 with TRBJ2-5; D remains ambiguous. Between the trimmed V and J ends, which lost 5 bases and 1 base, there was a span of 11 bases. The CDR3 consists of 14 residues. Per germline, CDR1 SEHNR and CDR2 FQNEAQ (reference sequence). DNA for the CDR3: TGTGCCAGCAGCCTTATGGGGTCCCAAGAGACCCAGTACTTC. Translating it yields CASSLMGSQETQYF.

CDR3 DNA sequence: TGTGCCAGCAGTGAGTTCTCCAGAAGCGGGGCCAACGTCCTGACTTTC. It yields the protein CASSEFSRSGANVLTF. The chain links TRBV6-1 to TRBJ2-6; D call uncertain. The CDR3 consists of 16 residues. Germline V gene data show CDR1 as MNHNS and CDR2 as SASEGT. Deletions cut 3 bases from V and 4 bases from J, with 13 bases between.

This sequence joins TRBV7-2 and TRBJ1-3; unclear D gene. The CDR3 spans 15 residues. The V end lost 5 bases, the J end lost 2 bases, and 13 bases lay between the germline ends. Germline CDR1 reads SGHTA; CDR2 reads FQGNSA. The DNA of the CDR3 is TGTGCCAGCAGCCCTCGGACTGTAGCTGGAAACACCATATATTTT. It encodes CASSPRTVAGNTIYF.

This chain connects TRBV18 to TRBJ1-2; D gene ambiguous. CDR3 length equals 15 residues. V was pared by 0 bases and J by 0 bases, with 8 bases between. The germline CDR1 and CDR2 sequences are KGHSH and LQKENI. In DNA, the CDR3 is TGTGCCAGCTCACCACCTTCGGCCCCTAACTATGGCTACACCTTC. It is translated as CASSPPSAPNYGYTF.

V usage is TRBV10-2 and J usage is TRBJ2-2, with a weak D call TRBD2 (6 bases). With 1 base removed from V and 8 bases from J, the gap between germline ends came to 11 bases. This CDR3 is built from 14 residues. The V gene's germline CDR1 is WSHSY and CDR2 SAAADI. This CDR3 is CASSELLAQGELFF. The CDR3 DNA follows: TGCGCCAGCAGTGAGTTACTAGCCCAAGGGGAGCTGTTTTTT.

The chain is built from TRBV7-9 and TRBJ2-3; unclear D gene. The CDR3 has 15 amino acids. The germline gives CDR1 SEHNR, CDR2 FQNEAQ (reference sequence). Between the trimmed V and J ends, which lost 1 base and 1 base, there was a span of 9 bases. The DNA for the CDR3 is TGTGCCAGCAGCTTAGAAGACTTCGGCACAGATACGCAGTATTTT. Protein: CASSLEDFGTDTQYF.

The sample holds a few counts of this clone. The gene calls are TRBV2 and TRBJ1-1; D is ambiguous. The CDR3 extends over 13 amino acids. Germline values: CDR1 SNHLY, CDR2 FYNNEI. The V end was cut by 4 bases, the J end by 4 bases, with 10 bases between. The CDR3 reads CASSGEGGTEAFF. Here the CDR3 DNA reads TGTGCCAGCAGTGGTGAGGGTGGCACTGAAGCTTTCTTT.

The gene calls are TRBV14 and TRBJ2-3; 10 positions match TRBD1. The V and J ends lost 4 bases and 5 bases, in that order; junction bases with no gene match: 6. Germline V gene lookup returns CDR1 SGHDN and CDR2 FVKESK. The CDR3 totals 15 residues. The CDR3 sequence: CASSLSGTGEDTQYF. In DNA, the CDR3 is TGTGCCAGCAGCCTTTCCGGGACAGGGGAAGATACGCAGTATTTT.

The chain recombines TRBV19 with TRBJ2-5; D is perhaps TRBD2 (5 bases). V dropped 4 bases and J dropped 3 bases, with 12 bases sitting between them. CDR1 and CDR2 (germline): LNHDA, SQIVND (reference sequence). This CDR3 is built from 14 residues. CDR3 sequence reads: CASSRGTGKETQYF. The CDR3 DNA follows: TGTGCCAGTAGTAGAGGAACCGGGAAAGAGACCCAGTACTTC. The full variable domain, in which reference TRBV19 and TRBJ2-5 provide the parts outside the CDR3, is DGGITQSPKYLFRKEGQNVTLSCEQNLNHDAMYWYRQDPGQGLRLIYYSQIVNDFQKGDIAEGYSVSREKKESFPLTVTSAQKNPTAFYLCASSRGTGKETQYFGPGTRLLVL.

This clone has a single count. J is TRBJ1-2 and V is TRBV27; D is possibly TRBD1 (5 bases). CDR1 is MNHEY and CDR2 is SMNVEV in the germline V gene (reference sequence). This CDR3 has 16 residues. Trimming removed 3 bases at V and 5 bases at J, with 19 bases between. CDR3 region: CASSFDQSRQRYGYTF. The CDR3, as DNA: TGTGCCAGCAGTTTCGACCAATCACGACAGCGTTATGGCTACACCTTC.

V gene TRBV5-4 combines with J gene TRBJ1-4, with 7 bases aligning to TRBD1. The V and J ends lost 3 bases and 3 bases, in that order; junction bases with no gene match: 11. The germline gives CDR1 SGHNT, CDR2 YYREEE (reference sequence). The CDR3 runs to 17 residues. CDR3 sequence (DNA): TGTGCCAGCAGCTCCACAGGGGCCGGTGGGGCTAATGAAAAACTGTTTTTT. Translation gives CASSSTGAGGANEKLFF.

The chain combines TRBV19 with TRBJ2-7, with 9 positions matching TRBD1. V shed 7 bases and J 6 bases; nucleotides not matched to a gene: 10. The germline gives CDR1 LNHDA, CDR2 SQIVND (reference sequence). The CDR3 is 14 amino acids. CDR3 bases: TGTGCCAGTACCCTGGACAGGGGAAGGGGCGAGCAGTACTTC. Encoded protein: CASTLDRGRGEQYF. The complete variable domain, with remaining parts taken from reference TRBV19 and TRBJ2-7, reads DGGITQSPKYLFRKEGQNVTLSCEQNLNHDAMYWYRQDPGQGLRLIYYSQIVNDFQKGDIAEGYSVSREKKESFPLTVTSAQKNPTAFYLCASTLDRGRGEQYFGPGTRLTVT.

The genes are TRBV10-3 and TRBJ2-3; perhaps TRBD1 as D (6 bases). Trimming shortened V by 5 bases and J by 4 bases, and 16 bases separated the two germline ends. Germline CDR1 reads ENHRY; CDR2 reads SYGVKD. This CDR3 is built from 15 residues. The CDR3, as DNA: TGTGCCATCAGTTTCGGGACACCCTGGGCAGATACGCAGTATTTT. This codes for CAISFGTPWADTQYF.

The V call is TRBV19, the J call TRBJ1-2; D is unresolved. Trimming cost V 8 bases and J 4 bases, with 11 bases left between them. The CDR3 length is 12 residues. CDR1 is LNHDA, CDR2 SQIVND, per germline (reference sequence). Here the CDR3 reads CASRRLGYGYTF. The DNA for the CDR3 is TGTGCCAGTCGGCGGTTGGGCTATGGCTACACCTTC.

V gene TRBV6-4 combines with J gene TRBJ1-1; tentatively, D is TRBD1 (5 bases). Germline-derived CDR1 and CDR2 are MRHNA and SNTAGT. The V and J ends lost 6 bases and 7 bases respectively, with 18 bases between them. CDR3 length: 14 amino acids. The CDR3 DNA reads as TGTGCCAGCAGCCCTCGGGGGAATGTAGATGAAGCTTTCTTT. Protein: CASSPRGNVDEAFF.

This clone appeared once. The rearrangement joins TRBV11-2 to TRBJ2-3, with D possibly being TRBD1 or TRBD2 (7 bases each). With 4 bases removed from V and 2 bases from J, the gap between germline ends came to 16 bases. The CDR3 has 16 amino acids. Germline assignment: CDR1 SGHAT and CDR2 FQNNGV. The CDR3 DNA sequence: TGTGCCAGCAGCTCAATACAGGGGAGGGTCACAGATACGCAGTATTTT. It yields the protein CASSSIQGRVTDTQYF.

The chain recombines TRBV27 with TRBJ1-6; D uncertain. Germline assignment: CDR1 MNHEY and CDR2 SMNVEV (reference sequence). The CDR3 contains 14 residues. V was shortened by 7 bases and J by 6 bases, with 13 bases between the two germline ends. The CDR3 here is CASMAWRTNSPLHF. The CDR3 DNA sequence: TGTGCCAGCATGGCTTGGAGAACTAATTCACCCCTCCACTTT.

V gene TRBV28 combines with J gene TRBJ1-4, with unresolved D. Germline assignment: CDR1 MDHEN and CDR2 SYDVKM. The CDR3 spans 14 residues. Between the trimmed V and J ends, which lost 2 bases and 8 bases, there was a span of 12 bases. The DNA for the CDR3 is TGTGCCAGCAGTTTAACCAAGCGGAGCGAAAAACTGTTTTTT. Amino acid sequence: CASSLTKRSEKLFF.

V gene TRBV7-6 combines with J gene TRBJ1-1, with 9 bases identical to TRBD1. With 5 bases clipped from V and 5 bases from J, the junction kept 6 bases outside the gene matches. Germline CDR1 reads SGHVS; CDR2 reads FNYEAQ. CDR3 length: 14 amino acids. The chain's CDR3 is CASSRGTGRTEAFF. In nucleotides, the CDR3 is TGTGCCAGCAGCCGCGGGACAGGGAGGACTGAAGCTTTCTTT.